This T cell receptor (beta chain) was retrieved from a study of cytomegalovirus exposure and HLA in healthy donors (dated by TCRdb to 2017 to 2019). Looking at the study overall: The roughly 670 repertoires of the first cohort and the 120 validation repertoires were produced on the same platform, according to a later analysis. The aim of the study was to test whether cataloging public T cell receptors could identify signatures of past pathogen exposure. Along with the approximately 700-subject first cohort, a separate validation cohort of over a hundred different subjects was used. The study combined high-throughput TCR immunosequencing, statistical association of individual TCRs with disease status, and machine learning to predict cytomegalovirus infection status. General conclusions and limits of the study: In the study, 164 TCR beta chains were listed as associated with cytomegalovirus. According to the authors, the approach could potentially be generalized to other disease states and immunological phenotypes. In a later analysis, TCRs clustered in the first cohort were found to also tend to co-occur in the 120 validation repertoires, with about 93% of cluster scores above 0. The validation cohort had no HLA typing available for a later analysis, so co-occurrence within that cohort was assessed over all 120 or so repertoires. A few of the identified cytomegalovirus-associated TCR beta chains were confirmed in vitro to be specific for cytomegalovirus antigens. Cytomegalovirus status was reported to be diagnosed by the classifier with high specificity and sensitivity in both the original and validation cohorts. Most TCR sequences were observed very rarely across donors, whereas some public TCRs were present in many individuals.

Libraries were made using the immunoSEQ multiplex PCR assay. Processing in the source paper ran as follows. A statistical classification framework was built to diagnose cytomegalovirus status from the catalog of TCR beta chain sequences. Not all clones reach the TCRdb copy of this immuneACCESS table, which keeps in-frame sequences only. Checked studies attribute under half of the gap to unresolved V genes and leave the rest unexplained. Clone size and V and J calls were adopted from that table, with D and trimming inferred from the DNA. The sample yields about 260,000 clones; 90% were counted once. The ten largest clones represent 2.5% to 3.5% of the sample. Its CDR3 holds 12 amino acids, cysteine through phenylalanine. Only the CDR3 DNA is retained, 36 bases long and in frame from the first base. V is trimmed back by 4 bases and J by 9 bases, and the junction contains 1 base that no gene match accounts for. Reading the germline V gene gives CDR1 MGHDK and CDR2 SYGVNS.

Regarding this clone: The specificity of this receptor is unknown. Qualities for individual bases were not recorded, and no much larger clone is one base off.

Separate from the approximately 670-subject first cohort, the validation cohort of 90 to 150 subjects was the group to which the donors belonged. This sequence originates from a woman aged 30 to 39 in good health and CMV-seronegative. The rearranged segments are TRBV25-1 and TRBJ2-1; 9 bases in between match TRBD1. Sequenced material: PBMCs. The DNA is TGTGCCAGCAGTGGACAGGGGGGTGAGCAGTTCTTC. The encoded protein is CASSGQGGEQFF.